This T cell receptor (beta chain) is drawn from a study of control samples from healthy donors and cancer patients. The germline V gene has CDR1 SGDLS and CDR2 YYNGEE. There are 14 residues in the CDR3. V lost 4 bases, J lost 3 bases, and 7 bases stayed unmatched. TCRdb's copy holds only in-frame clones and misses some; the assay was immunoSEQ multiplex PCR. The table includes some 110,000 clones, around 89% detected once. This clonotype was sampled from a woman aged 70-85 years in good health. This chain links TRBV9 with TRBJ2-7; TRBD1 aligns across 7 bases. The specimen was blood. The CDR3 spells CASSTGQDLYEQYF. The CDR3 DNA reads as TGTGCCAGCAGCACTGGACAGGACCTCTACGAGCAGTACTTC.